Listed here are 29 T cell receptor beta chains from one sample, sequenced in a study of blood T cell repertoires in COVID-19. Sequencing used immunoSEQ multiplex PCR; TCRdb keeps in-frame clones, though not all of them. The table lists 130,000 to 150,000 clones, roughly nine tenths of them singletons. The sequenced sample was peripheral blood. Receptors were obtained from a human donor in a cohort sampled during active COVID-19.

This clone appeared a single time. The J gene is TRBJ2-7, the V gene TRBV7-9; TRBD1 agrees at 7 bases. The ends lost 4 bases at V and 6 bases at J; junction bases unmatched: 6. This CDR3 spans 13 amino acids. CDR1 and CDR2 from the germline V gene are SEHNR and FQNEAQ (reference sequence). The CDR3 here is CASSSRTGAEQYF. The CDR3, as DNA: TGTGCCAGCAGCTCCCGGACAGGTGCCGAGCAGTACTTC.

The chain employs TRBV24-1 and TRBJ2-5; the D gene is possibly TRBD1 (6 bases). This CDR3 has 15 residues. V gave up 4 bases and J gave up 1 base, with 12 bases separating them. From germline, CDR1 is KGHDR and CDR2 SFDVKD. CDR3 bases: TGTGCCACCAGTGACCCCCGACAGGCCCAAGAGACCCAGTACTTC. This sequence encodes CATSDPRQAQETQYF.

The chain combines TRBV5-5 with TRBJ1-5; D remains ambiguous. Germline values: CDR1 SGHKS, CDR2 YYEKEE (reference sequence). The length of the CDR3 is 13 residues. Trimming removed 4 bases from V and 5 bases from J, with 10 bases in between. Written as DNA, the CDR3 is TGTGCCAGCAGCCCTGACACGTATCAGCCCCAGCATTTT. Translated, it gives CASSPDTYQPQHF.

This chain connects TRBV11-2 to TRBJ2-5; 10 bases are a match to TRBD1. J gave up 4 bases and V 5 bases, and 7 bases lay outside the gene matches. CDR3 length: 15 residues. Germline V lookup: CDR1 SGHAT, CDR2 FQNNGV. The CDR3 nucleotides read TGTGCCAGCAGCGCGCGGACAGGGGGTATAGAGACCCAGTACTTC. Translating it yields CASSARTGGIETQYF.

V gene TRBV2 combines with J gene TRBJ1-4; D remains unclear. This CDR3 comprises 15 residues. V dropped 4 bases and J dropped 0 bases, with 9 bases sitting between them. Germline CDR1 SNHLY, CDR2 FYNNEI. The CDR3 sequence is CASSGGDPTNEKLFF. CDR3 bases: TGTGCCAGCAGTGGCGGGGATCCAACTAATGAAAAACTGTTTTTT.

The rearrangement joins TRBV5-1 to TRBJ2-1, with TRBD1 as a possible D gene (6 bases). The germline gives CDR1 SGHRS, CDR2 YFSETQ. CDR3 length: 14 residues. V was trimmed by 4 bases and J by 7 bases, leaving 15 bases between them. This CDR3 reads CASSPGGQGNEQFF. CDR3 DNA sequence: TGCGCCAGCAGCCCTGGGGGTCAGGGGAATGAGCAGTTCTTC.

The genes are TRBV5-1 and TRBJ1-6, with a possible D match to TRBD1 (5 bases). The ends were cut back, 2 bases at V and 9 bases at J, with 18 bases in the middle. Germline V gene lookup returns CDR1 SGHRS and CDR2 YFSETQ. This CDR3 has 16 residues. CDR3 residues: CASSFTIRDLSSPLHF. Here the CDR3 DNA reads TGCGCCAGCAGCTTTACCATCCGGGACTTGAGTTCACCCCTCCACTTT.

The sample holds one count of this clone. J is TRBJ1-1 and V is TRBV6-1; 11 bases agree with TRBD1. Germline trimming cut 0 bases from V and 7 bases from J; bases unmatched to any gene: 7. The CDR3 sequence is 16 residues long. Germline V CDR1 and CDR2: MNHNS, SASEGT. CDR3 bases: TGTGCCAGCAGTGAAGCGGGACAGGGGGTAAGAGGTGAAGCTTTCTTT. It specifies CASSEAGQGVRGEAFF.

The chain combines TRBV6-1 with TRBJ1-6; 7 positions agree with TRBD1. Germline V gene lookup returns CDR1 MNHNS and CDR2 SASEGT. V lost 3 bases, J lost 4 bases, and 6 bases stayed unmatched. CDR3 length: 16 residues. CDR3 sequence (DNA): TGTGCCAGCAGTGAGGGGGGACAGCTTTATAATTCACCCCTCCACTTT. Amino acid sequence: CASSEGGQLYNSPLHF.

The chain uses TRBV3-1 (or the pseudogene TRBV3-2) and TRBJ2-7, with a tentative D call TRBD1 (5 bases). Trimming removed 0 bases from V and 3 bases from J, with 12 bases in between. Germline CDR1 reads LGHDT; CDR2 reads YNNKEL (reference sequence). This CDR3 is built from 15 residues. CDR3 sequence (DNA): TGTGCCAGCAGCCAAGAGGGGCGGCAGGACTACGAGCAGTACTTC. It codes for CASSQEGRQDYEQYF.

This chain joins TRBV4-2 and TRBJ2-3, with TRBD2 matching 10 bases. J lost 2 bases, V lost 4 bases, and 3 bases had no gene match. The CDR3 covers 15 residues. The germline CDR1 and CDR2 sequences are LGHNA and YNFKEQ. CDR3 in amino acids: CASSRGLAATDTQYF. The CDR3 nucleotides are TGTGCCAGCAGCCGAGGACTAGCGGCCACAGATACGCAGTATTTT.

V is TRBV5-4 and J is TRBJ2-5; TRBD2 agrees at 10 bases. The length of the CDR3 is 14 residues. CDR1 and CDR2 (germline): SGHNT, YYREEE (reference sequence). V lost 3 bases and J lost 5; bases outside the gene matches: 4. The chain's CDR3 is CASSSRTSGETQYF. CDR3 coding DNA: TGTGCCAGCAGCTCTCGGACTAGCGGTGAGACCCAGTACTTC. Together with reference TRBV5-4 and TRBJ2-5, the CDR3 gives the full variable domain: ETGVTQSPTHLIKTRGQQVTLRCSSQSGHNTVSWYQQALGQGPQFIFQYYREEENGRGNFPPRFSGLQFPNYSSELNVNALELDDSALYLCASSSRTSGETQYFGPGTRLLVL.

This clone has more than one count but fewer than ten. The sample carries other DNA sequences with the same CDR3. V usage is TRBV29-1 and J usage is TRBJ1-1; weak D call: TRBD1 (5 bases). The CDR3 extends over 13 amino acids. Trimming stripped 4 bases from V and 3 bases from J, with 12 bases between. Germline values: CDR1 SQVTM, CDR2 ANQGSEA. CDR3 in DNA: TGCAGCGTTGTGATCGTCAGGGACACTGAAGCTTTCTTT. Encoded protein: CSVVIVRDTEAFF.

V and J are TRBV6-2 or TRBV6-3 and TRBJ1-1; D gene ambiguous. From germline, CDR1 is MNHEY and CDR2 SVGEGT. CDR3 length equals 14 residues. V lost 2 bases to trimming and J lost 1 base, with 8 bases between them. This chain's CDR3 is CASSYEGRNTEAFF. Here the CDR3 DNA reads TGTGCCAGCAGTTACGAGGGTCGGAACACTGAAGCTTTCTTT.

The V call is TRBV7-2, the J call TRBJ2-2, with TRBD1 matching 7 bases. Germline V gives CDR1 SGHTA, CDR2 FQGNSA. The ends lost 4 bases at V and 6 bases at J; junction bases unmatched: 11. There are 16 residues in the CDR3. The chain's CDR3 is CASSSRAGGPPGELFF. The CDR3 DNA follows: TGTGCCAGCAGCTCACGGGCAGGGGGACCCCCCGGGGAGCTGTTTTTT.

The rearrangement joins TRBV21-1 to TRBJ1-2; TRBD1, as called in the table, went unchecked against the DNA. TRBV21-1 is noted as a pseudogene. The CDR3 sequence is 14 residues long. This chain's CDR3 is CASSKGGRVYGYTF. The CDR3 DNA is TGTGCCAGCAGCAAAGGTGGCAGGGTCTATGGCTACACCTTC.

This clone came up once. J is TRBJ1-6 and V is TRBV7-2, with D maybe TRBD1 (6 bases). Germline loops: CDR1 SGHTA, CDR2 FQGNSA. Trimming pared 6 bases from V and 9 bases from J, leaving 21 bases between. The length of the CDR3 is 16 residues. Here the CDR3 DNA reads TGTGCCAGCAGTTTTACAGGGATTTCGGCTCGTTCACCCCTCCACTTT. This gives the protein CASSFTGISARSPLHF.

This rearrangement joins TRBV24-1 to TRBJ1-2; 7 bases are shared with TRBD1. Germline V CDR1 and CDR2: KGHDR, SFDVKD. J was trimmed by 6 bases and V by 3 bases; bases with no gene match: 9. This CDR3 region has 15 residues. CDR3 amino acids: CATSDAVTGRDGYTF. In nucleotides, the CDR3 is TGTGCCACCAGTGATGCCGTGACAGGGCGAGATGGCTACACCTTC.

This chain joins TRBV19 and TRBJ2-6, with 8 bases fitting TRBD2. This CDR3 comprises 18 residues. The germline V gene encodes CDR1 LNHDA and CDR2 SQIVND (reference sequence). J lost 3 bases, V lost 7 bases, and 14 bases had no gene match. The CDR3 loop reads CASKARGAGVRGANVLTF. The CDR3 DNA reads TGTGCCAGTAAAGCGCGGGGGGCAGGAGTACGTGGGGCCAACGTCCTGACTTTC.

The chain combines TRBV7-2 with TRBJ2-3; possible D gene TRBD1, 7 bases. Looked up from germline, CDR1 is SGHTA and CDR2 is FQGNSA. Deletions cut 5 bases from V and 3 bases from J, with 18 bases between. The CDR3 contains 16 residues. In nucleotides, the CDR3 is TGTGCCAGCAGCCTCAGGGGGGTGACTAGGACAGATACGCAGTATTTT. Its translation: CASSLRGVTRTDTQYF. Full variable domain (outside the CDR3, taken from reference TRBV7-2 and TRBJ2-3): GAGVSQSPSNKVTEKGKDVELRCDPISGHTALYWYRQSLGQGLEFLIYFQGNSAPDKSGLPSDRFSAERTGGSVSTLTIQRTQQEDSAVYLCASSLRGVTRTDTQYFGPGTRLTVL.

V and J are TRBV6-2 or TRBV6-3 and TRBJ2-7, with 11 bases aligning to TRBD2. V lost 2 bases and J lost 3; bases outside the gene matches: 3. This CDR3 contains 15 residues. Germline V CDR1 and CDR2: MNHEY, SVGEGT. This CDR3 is CASSYLAGGFYEQYF. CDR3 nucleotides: TGTGCCAGCAGTTACCTAGCGGGGGGATTCTACGAGCAGTACTTC.

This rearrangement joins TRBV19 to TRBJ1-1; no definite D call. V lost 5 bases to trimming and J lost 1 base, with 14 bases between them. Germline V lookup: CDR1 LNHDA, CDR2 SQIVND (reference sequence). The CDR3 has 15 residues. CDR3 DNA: TGTGCCAGTAGTCTCATGTGGGCGTCGAACACTGAAGCTTTCTTT. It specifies CASSLMWASNTEAFF. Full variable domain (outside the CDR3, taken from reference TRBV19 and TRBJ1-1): DGGITQSPKYLFRKEGQNVTLSCEQNLNHDAMYWYRQDPGQGLRLIYYSQIVNDFQKGDIAEGYSVSREKKESFPLTVTSAQKNPTAFYLCASSLMWASNTEAFFGQGTRLTVV.

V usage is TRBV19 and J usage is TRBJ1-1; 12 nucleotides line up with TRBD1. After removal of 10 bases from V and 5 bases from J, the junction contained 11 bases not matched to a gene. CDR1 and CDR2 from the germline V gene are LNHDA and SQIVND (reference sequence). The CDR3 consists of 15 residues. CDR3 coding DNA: TGTGCCACTGGGGGGACAGGGGGCGCGGAGACTGAAGCTTTCTTT. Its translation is CATGGTGGAETEAFF. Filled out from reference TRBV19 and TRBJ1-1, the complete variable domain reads DGGITQSPKYLFRKEGQNVTLSCEQNLNHDAMYWYRQDPGQGLRLIYYSQIVNDFQKGDIAEGYSVSREKKESFPLTVTSAQKNPTAFYLCATGGTGGAETEAFFGQGTRLTVV.

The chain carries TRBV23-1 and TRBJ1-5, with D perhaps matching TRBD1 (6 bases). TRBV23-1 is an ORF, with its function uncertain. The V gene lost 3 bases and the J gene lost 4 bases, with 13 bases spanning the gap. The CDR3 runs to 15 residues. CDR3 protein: CASSHAQGANQPQHF. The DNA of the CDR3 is TGCGCCAGCAGTCATGCACAGGGCGCGAATCAGCCCCAGCATTTT.

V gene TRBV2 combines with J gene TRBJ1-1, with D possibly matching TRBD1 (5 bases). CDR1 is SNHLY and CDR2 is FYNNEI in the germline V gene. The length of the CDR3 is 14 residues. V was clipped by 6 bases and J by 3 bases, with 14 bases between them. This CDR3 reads CASRGQGWDTEAFF. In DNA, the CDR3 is TGTGCCAGCAGGGGGCAGGGATGGGACACTGAAGCTTTCTTT.

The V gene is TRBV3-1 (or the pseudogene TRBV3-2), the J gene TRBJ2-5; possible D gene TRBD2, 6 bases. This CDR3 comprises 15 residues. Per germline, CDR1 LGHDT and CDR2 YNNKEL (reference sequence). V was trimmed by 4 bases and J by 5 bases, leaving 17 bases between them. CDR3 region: CASSPQRGGDETQYF. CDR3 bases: TGTGCCAGCAGCCCACAACGGGGAGGAGATGAGACCCAGTACTTC.

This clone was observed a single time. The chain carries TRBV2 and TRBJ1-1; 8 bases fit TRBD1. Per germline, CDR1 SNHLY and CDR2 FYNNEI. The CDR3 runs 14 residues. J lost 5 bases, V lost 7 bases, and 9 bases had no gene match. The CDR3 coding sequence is TGTGCCAGCAACCCACAGGGGGGGGAAACTGAAGCTTTCTTT. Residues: CASNPQGGETEAFF.

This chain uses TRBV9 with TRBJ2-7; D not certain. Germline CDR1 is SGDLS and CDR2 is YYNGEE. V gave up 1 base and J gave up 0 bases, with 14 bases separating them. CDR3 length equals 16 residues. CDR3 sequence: CASSVSAAADSYEQYF. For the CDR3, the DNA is TGTGCCAGCAGCGTAAGTGCGGCAGCCGACTCCTACGAGCAGTACTTC.

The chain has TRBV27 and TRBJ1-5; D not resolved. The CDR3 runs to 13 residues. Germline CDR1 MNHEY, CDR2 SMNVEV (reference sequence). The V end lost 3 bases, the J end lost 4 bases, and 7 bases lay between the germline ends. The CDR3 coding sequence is TGTGCCAGCAGTTTTGGTGAGAATCAGCCCCAGCATTTT. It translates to CASSFGENQPQHF.